This TCR beta chain was sequenced for a study of cytomegalovirus exposure and HLA in healthy donors. Study overall: In an early release, HLA-typed donors contributed 75 million to 85 million unique TCR sequences.

Points on this clone: Its specificity is unknown.

Donors had nominal health at sampling but likely had unrecorded immune exposures. The primer mix had 60 Vbeta and 13 Jbeta primers. Sequencing was performed with immunoSEQ multiplex PCR; in TCRdb, only in-frame clones are kept and a portion is missing. The repertoire holds 150,000 to 200,000 clones, with 60% to 85% as singletons. The germline gives CDR1 MGHDK, CDR2 SYGVNS. This CDR3 has 16 amino acids. The ends lost 2 bases at V and 2 bases at J; junction bases unmatched: 6. Notes on the study in general: Most of the CMV-associated TCR beta chains (in a later analysis) appeared to be HLA-restricted.

The genes are TRBV25-1 and TRBJ2-7; TRBD1 aligns across 10 bases. The source of this sequence is a woman aged 40 to 50 in good health and CMV-seronegative. The sample consisted of PBMCs. CDR3 residues: CASSEGGQGIAYEQYF. Here the CDR3 DNA reads TGTGCCAGCAGTGAAGGGGGACAGGGGATCGCCTACGAGCAGTACTTC.